This T cell receptor beta chain was profiled in a study of Ad26.COV2.S vaccination and SARS-CoV-2 variants (dated by TCRdb to the early 2020s). Background on the whole study: Sequencing of the TCRbeta repertoire served to evaluate the specificity and breadth of SARS-CoV-2-reactive T cell receptors following Ad26.COV2.S vaccination. A total of 32 samples were included in the TCR-sequenced set, comprising about 20 Ad26.COV2.S vaccine recipients, 5 placebo recipients and 8 SARS-CoV-2 convalescent individuals.

About this clone itself: What this receptor recognizes is not known. No qualities accompany the bases; no much larger clone lies one base away.

Explained via the paper, the time point label denotes: individuals recovered from natural SARS-CoV-2 infection. CDR1 SEHNR and CDR2 FQNEAQ are derived from the germline V gene (reference sequence). V trim: 5 bases; J trim: 2 bases; unmatched bases: 15. From the cysteine through the phenylalanine, the CDR3 covers 18 amino acids. Only the CDR3 part of the read is kept: 54 bases, read in frame from the first base. The immunoSEQ Assay was the method used to sequence TCRbeta CDR3 regions. After extraction, genomic DNA underwent amplification by bias-controlled multiplex PCR, followed by high-throughput sequencing. The source study handled its data this way. To quantify the absolute abundance of every unique TCRbeta CDR3 region, sequences were collapsed and filtered. T cell fraction was estimated by normalizing TCRbeta template counts to usable DNA, which was measured by amplifying reference genes present in all nucleated cells. Repertoire TCRs were annotated as SARS-CoV-2-specific by exact matching of V gene, CDR3 amino acid sequence and J gene to a known reactive TCR set. MIRA supplied the reference SARS-CoV-2 TCR set, which was filtered for enrichment in COVID-19-positive ImmuneCODE repertoires so that public or cross-reactive TCRs were removed. Drawing on the MIRA antigens, annotated TCRs were analysed further at the level of specific ORF or position within ORF. Depth was the summed frequency of annotated unique rearrangements, while breadth was defined as annotated unique rearrangements over total unique productive rearrangements. TCR breadth was compared between groups using two-sided Wilcoxon rank-sum tests. TCRdb took this table from immuneACCESS and kept in-frame rearrangements with V and J called. Such tables lack part of the clones; where checked against another copy, unresolved V genes explain under half of the gap, and the rest is unexplained. The V and J calls and clone size come from that table; D and trimming were worked out from the DNA. The sample table contains some 190,000 clones; only one count was recorded for around nine tenths of them. Of the sample, around 6.3% is held by the ten largest clones.

Paper-wide results and their limitations: Higher spike-specific TCR breadth was observed in Ad26.COV2.S recipients than in placebo recipients (P = 0.0014). It was noted by the authors that total T cell responses may have been underestimated by the TCR breadth and depth analyses. Non-spike TCR breadth was comparable between vaccine and placebo recipients, consistent with the vaccine containing only spike. After vaccination, spike-specific CD8+ and CD4+ T cell responses were reported to show substantial breadth.

Sequencing used peripheral blood, obtained after recovery from COVID-19. The rearranged chain carries TRBV7-9 and TRBJ2-1, with 7 junctional bases fitting TRBD2. The clonotype comes from a human donor who had recovered from COVID-19. The DNA is TGTGCCAGCAGCCAACCCCCAGAGGCGGGAGTCACCTACAATGAGCAGTTCTTC. Translation gives CASSQPPEAGVTYNEQFF.